A selection of T cell receptor beta chains follows, all from one sample in a study of T-cell reconstitution after alpha-beta-depleted transplantation in children. TCRdb redid the calling of the PCR reads with MiXCR, one entry per CDR3 protein. The table shows roughly 300,000 distinct CDR3 sequences, with roughly 12% occurring only once. The sample was peripheral blood, taken 180 days after TCRalphabeta/CD19-depleted stem cell transplant. Receptors originate from a male patient between 2 and 10 years old who had a stem cell transplant for chronic granulomatous disease, so the T cells may come from the graft donor. The CDR3 runs from the conserved cysteine through the conserved F or W. D genes are given only for firm matches. Expanded clones are given a class, and other clones once, few, many or no size at all.

V gene,clone size,D gene,J gene,CDR3 protein,CDR3 DNA
TRBV29-1,many,-,TRBJ2-7,CSAKRDAGYEQYF,TGCAGCGCCAAACGGGACGCCGGCTACGAGCAGTACTTC
TRBV12-3/TRBV12-4,many,-,TRBJ2-5,CASSLGALGTQYF,TGTGCCAGCAGTTTAGGCGCGTTGGGGACCCAGTACTTC
TRBV5-5,many,-,TRBJ1-3,CASSAGVYGNTIYF,TGTGCCAGCAGCGCAGGGGTTTATGGAAACACCATATATTTT
TRBV4-1,many,TRBD2,TRBJ2-3,CASSHGAGGRDTQYF,TGCGCCAGCAGCCACGGAGCGGGAGGACGAGATACGCAGTATTTT
TRBV9,many,-,TRBJ2-7,CASSPRVGYEQYF,TGTGCCAGCAGCCCGAGGGTTGGGTACGAGCAGTACTTC
TRBV30,many,TRBD1,TRBJ2-7,CAWGDRVEQYF,TGTGCCTGGGGGGACAGGGTCGAGCAGTACTTC
TRBV6-5,many,-,TRBJ1-1,CASRGQTRYITEAFF,TGTGCCAGCAGGGGGCAAACGCGATACATCACTGAAGCTTTCTTT
TRBV29-1,many,TRBD2,TRBJ2-5,CSVALAGVVGETQYF,TGCAGCGTAGCACTAGCGGGAGTCGTCGGAGAGACCCAGTACTTC
TRBV20-1,many,-,TRBJ2-1,CSGERDEQFF,TGCAGTGGGGAGCGGGATGAGCAGTTCTTC
TRBV18,few,TRBD1,TRBJ1-5,CASSPYRGEEQPQHF,TGTGCCAGCTCACCATACAGGGGAGAGGAACAGCCCCAGCATTTT
TRBV18,many,-,TRBJ2-5,CASSPYRQETQYF,TGTGCCAGCTCACCGTACCGGCAAGAGACCCAGTACTTC
TRBV7-8,many,TRBD2,TRBJ2-3,CASSWFIAGETDTQYF,TGTGCCAGCAGCTGGTTTATAGCGGGGGAGACAGATACGCAGTATTTT
TRBV19,many,-,TRBJ2-7,CASSASFDRSYEQYF,TGTGCCAGTAGTGCCTCCTTTGACAGGTCCTACGAGCAGTACTTC
TRBV11-3,many,-,TRBJ1-1,CASSLGGPNTEAFF,TGTGCCAGCAGCTTAGGCGGCCCCAACACTGAAGCTTTCTTT
TRBV7-2,many,-,TRBJ1-2,CASSLVRGSRNYGYTF,TGTGCCAGCAGCTTAGTCAGAGGGAGCCGCAACTATGGCTACACCTTC
TRBV5-1,many,-,TRBJ1-1,CASSLASGEREAFF,TGCGCCAGCAGCTTGGCGTCTGGGGAGCGAGAAGCTTTCTTT
TRBV6-6,many,-,TRBJ2-3,CASGDTDTQYF,TGTGCCAGCGGGGATACAGATACGCAGTATTTT
TRBV20-1,many,TRBD2,TRBJ2-7,CSATGTSGRLTYEQYF,TGCAGTGCAACCGGGACTAGCGGGAGGCTTACCTACGAGCAGTACTTC
TRBV18,many,-,TRBJ1-1,CASSPDMGGRGTEAFF,TGTGCCAGCTCACCAGATATGGGGGGACGGGGGACTGAAGCTTTCTTT
TRBV3-1,many,TRBD2,TRBJ2-7,CARGREAEGEQYF,TGTGCCAGGGGGCGGGAGGCCGAGGGGGAGCAGTACTTC
TRBV7-8,many,TRBD2,TRBJ2-7,CASSLGTSGSYEQYF,TGTGCCAGCAGCTTGGGGACTAGCGGGAGCTACGAGCAGTACTTC
TRBV20-1,many,TRBD2,TRBJ2-3,CSARDSAGAGDTQYF,TGCAGTGCTAGAGATTCGGCGGGAGCGGGGGATACGCAGTATTTT
TRBV4-1,many,-,TRBJ1-1,CASSHPGQSPEAFF,TGCGCCAGCAGCCACCCTGGACAATCCCCTGAAGCTTTCTTT
TRBV3-1,few,-,TRBJ2-5,CASSRRLGGGETQYF,TGTGCCAGCAGCCGTCGGCTCGGTGGGGGAGAGACCCAGTACTTC
TRBV5-5,many,TRBD1,TRBJ1-4,CASSPTSGGDEKLFF,TGTGCCAGCAGCCCAACCTCAGGGGGAGATGAAAAACTGTTTTTT
TRBV20-1,many,TRBD2,TRBJ2-1,CSAPGLATSYNEQFF,TGCAGTGCTCCCGGACTAGCCACCTCCTACAATGAGCAGTTCTTC
TRBV19,many,-,TRBJ2-1,CASSSFRGKDNEQFF,TGTGCCAGTAGTAGTTTCAGGGGTAAAGACAATGAGCAGTTCTTC
TRBV7-2,-,-,TRBJ2-3,CASSLFGVRTDTQYF,TGTGCCAGCAGCTTGTTCGGGGTGCGCACAGATACGCAGTATTTT
TRBV11-2,many,TRBD1,TRBJ1-2,CASSLRGGQPPPNYGYTF,TGTGCCAGCAGCTTAAGGGGGGGACAGCCACCTCCTAACTATGGCTACACCTTC
TRBV11-2,few,-,TRBJ2-1,CASSLYGVRGGISYNEQFF,TGTGCCAGCAGCTTATACGGGGTTCGTGGTGGTATCTCCTACAATGAGCAGTTCTTC
TRBV7-2,many,-,TRBJ2-2,CASSLRQSGELFF,TGTGCCAGCAGCCTCCGACAGTCCGGGGAGCTGTTTTTT
TRBV7-9,many,-,TRBJ1-1,CASSLGRPEAFF,TGTGCCAGCAGCTTAGGGCGCCCTGAAGCTTTCTTT
TRBV5-1,many,-,TRBJ1-2,CASSLEPITYGYTF,TGCGCCAGCAGCTTGGAACCTATTACCTATGGCTACACCTTC
TRBV4-1,many,-,TRBJ2-1,CASSQDRRYNEQFF,TGCGCCAGCAGCCAAGATAGGAGGTACAATGAGCAGTTCTTC
TRBV4-2,many,TRBD2,TRBJ2-7,CASSQDPGLAGASGEQYF,TGTGCCAGCAGCCAAGATCCGGGACTAGCGGGGGCCTCAGGGGAGCAGTACTTC
TRBV3-1,many,-,TRBJ2-3,CASSQSGSTDTQYF,TGTGCCAGCAGCCAGTCCGGGTCCACAGATACGCAGTATTTT
TRBV12-3/TRBV12-4,many,-,TRBJ2-7,CASSLWVGSYEQYF,TGTGCCAGCAGTTTATGGGTCGGCTCCTACGAGCAGTACTTC
TRBV29-1,many,-,TRBJ2-3,CSAGATSTDTQYF,TGCAGCGCTGGGGCTACTAGCACAGATACGCAGTATTTT
TRBV3-1,many,TRBD2,TRBJ2-7,CASSQDPRTSGSYEQYF,TGTGCCAGCAGCCAAGACCCTCGGACTAGCGGGAGTTACGAGCAGTACTTC
TRBV20-1,many,-,TRBJ1-3,CSAPSRTENTIYF,TGCAGTGCTCCTTCCAGAACGGAAAACACCATATATTTT
TRBV29-1,many,-,TRBJ1-1,CSVHRALLAFF,TGCAGCGTACACAGGGCCCTGCTAGCTTTCTTT
TRBV4-3,many,-,TRBJ2-3,CASSPGYAIDTQYF,TGCGCCAGCAGCCCAGGTTATGCTATTGATACGCAGTATTTT
TRBV5-6,many,TRBD2,TRBJ2-5,CASSLIGTSGGGDQYF,TGTGCCAGCAGCTTAATTGGGACTAGCGGGGGGGGTGACCAGTACTTC
TRBV11-1,-,TRBD2,TRBJ2-1,CASSLSVSAGGLQNEQFF,TGTGCCAGCAGCTTATCGGTATCAGCGGGAGGGTTACAGAATGAGCAGTTCTTC
TRBV28,many,-,TRBJ2-6,CASSLGVNPRSGANVLTF,TGTGCCAGCAGTTTGGGGGTTAACCCTCGCTCTGGGGCCAACGTCCTGACTTTC